These T cell receptor beta chains were read from a single sample in a study of blood T cell repertoires in COVID-19. TCRdb's copy holds only in-frame clones and misses some; the assay was immunoSEQ multiplex PCR. This table has roughly 250,000 clones, approximately 86% appearing once. The sequenced material came from peripheral blood. These receptors were collected from a human donor with COVID-19, enrolled during active disease. The donor label of this sample is uncertain. Each CDR3 is given with its conserved first and last residue. The order of the fields is V gene, clone size, D gene, J gene, CDR3 protein, CDR3 DNA. D genes are given only for firm matches. Only some rows state a clone size, as once, few, many or a class for expanded clones.

V gene: TRBV19; clone size: NA; D gene: NA; J gene: TRBJ1-6; CDR3 protein: CASSSQDSYNSPLHF; CDR3 DNA: TGTGCCAGTAGTAGCCAGGACTCCTATAATTCACCCCTCCACTTT
V gene: TRBV7-9; clone size: few; D gene: TRBD1; J gene: TRBJ2-7; CDR3 protein: CASRPGTGGSEQYF; CDR3 DNA: TGTGCCAGCAGACCCGGGACAGGGGGGTCCGAGCAGTACTTC
V gene: TRBV6-5; clone size: NA; D gene: NA; J gene: TRBJ2-7; CDR3 protein: CASSYSRLTEQYF; CDR3 DNA: TGTGCCAGCAGTTACTCGCGTCTCACCGAGCAGTACTTC
V gene: TRBV3-1/TRBV3-2; clone size: NA; D gene: NA; J gene: TRBJ1-5; CDR3 protein: CASSPGTLDQPQHF; CDR3 DNA: TGTGCCAGCAGCCCCGGGACACTAGATCAGCCCCAGCATTTT
V gene: TRBV5-4; clone size: once; D gene: NA; J gene: TRBJ2-5; CDR3 protein: CASSLDSKETQYF; CDR3 DNA: TGTGCCAGCAGCTTGGACTCTAAAGAGACCCAGTACTTC
V gene: TRBV27; clone size: NA; D gene: NA; J gene: TRBJ1-1; CDR3 protein: CASSSGLDEAFF; CDR3 DNA: TGTGCCAGCAGTTCCGGACTGGATGAAGCTTTCTTT
V gene: TRBV5-1; clone size: NA; D gene: NA; J gene: TRBJ2-3; CDR3 protein: CASSLSDTGDTQYF; CDR3 DNA: TGCGCCAGCAGCTTAAGTGATACAGGTGATACGCAGTATTTT
V gene: TRBV10-3; clone size: NA; D gene: NA; J gene: TRBJ2-3; CDR3 protein: CAISESERAGGDTQYF; CDR3 DNA: TGTGCCATCAGTGAGTCGGAGCGGGCTGGGGGAGATACGCAGTATTTT
V gene: TRBV6-1; clone size: NA; D gene: NA; J gene: TRBJ2-1; CDR3 protein: CASSESGPGNEQFF; CDR3 DNA: TGTGCCAGCAGTGAATCAGGGCCTGGGAATGAGCAGTTCTTC
V gene: TRBV6-2/TRBV6-3; clone size: NA; D gene: NA; J gene: TRBJ1-6; CDR3 protein: CASSYIRGRDLRHSPLHF; CDR3 DNA: TGTGCCAGCAGTTACATCAGGGGTCGAGATCTCCGTCATTCACCCCTCCACTTT
V gene: TRBV7-7; clone size: NA; D gene: NA; J gene: TRBJ1-1; CDR3 protein: CASSPGFNTEAFF; CDR3 DNA: TGTGCTAGCAGCCCGGGTTTCAACACTGAAGCTTTCTTT
V gene: TRBV6-5; clone size: NA; D gene: NA; J gene: TRBJ1-6; CDR3 protein: CASSYEGTGNSPLHF; CDR3 DNA: TGTGCCAGCAGTTACGAGGGAACAGGGAATTCACCCCTCCACTTT
V gene: TRBV7-8; clone size: few; D gene: TRBD1; J gene: TRBJ1-1; CDR3 protein: CASSDGRTGSAAEAFF; CDR3 DNA: TGTGCCAGCAGCGATGGTCGGACAGGCAGCGCGGCTGAAGCTTTCTTT
V gene: TRBV5-1; clone size: NA; D gene: TRBD1; J gene: TRBJ1-4; CDR3 protein: CASSSGTGGPQVEKLFF; CDR3 DNA: TGCGCCAGCAGCTCCGGGACAGGAGGGCCCCAGGTTGAAAAACTGTTTTTT
V gene: TRBV5-4; clone size: NA; D gene: TRBD2; J gene: TRBJ2-7; CDR3 protein: CASSSGTSGTYEQYF; CDR3 DNA: TGTGCCAGCAGCTCCGGGACTAGCGGGACTTACGAGCAGTACTTC
V gene: TRBV20-1; clone size: once; D gene: NA; J gene: TRBJ2-7; CDR3 protein: CSARESYEQYF; CDR3 DNA: TGCAGTGCTAGAGAGAGTTACGAGCAGTACTTC
V gene: TRBV20-1; clone size: few; D gene: TRBD2; J gene: TRBJ2-7; CDR3 protein: CSASSGLGTSGNEQYF; CDR3 DNA: TGCAGTGCTAGTTCAGGGTTGGGGACTAGCGGAAACGAGCAGTACTTC
V gene: TRBV28; clone size: few; D gene: TRBD2; J gene: TRBJ2-1; CDR3 protein: CASSSQRLAGANNEQFF; CDR3 DNA: TGTGCCAGCAGTTCCCAGAGACTAGCGGGCGCGAACAATGAGCAGTTCTTC
V gene: TRBV19; clone size: NA; D gene: TRBD2; J gene: TRBJ2-1; CDR3 protein: CASSAGGPKFF; CDR3 DNA: TGTGCCAGTAGCGCGGGAGGGCCCAAGTTCTTC
V gene: TRBV6-1; clone size: NA; D gene: NA; J gene: TRBJ1-5; CDR3 protein: CASSEGWGERQPQHF; CDR3 DNA: TGTGCCAGCAGTGAAGGGTGGGGGGAGCGACAGCCCCAGCATTTT
V gene: TRBV9; clone size: NA; D gene: NA; J gene: TRBJ1-3; CDR3 protein: CASSVNSRSGNTIYF; CDR3 DNA: TGTGCCAGCAGCGTAAACAGCCGCTCTGGAAACACCATATATTTT
V gene: TRBV6-5; clone size: NA; D gene: NA; J gene: TRBJ1-5; CDR3 protein: CASSPTRSRQPQHF; CDR3 DNA: TGTGCCAGCAGTCCTACCAGATCGCGGCAGCCCCAGCATTTT
V gene: TRBV7-9; clone size: few; D gene: TRBD1; J gene: TRBJ2-2; CDR3 protein: CASSTIRSRGKTGELFF; CDR3 DNA: TGTGCCAGCTCCACGATTAGATCCAGGGGGAAAACCGGGGAGCTGTTTTTT
V gene: TRBV5-1; clone size: NA; D gene: TRBD1; J gene: TRBJ2-5; CDR3 protein: CASSPVQGDGTQYF; CDR3 DNA: TGCGCCAGCAGCCCCGTACAGGGGGACGGGACCCAGTACTTC
V gene: TRBV5-4; clone size: NA; D gene: NA; J gene: TRBJ2-3; CDR3 protein: CASSFLSSDTQYF; CDR3 DNA: TGTGCCAGCAGCTTCTTGAGCTCAGATACGCAGTATTTT
V gene: TRBV7-9; clone size: NA; D gene: NA; J gene: TRBJ2-5; CDR3 protein: CASSPDWMGGETQYF; CDR3 DNA: TGTGCCAGCAGCCCCGATTGGATGGGAGGAGAGACCCAGTACTTC
V gene: TRBV18; clone size: NA; D gene: NA; J gene: TRBJ1-4; CDR3 protein: CASSPAAPDSPNEKLFF; CDR3 DNA: TGTGCCAGCTCACCAGCCGCACCGGACAGCCCTAATGAAAAACTGTTTTTT
V gene: TRBV3-1/TRBV3-2; clone size: NA; D gene: TRBD1; J gene: TRBJ2-2; CDR3 protein: CASSQVRGQGAGELFF; CDR3 DNA: TGTGCCAGCAGCCAAGTGCGGGGACAGGGGGCCGGGGAGCTGTTTTTT
V gene: TRBV3-1/TRBV3-2; clone size: NA; D gene: TRBD1; J gene: TRBJ1-1; CDR3 protein: CASSLRTGEAFF; CDR3 DNA: TGTGCCAGCAGCCTTAGGACAGGGGAAGCTTTCTTT
V gene: TRBV7-2; clone size: NA; D gene: TRBD2; J gene: TRBJ2-1; CDR3 protein: CASSLVPTSGGREQFF; CDR3 DNA: TGTGCCAGCAGCTTAGTTCCGACTAGCGGGGGGCGTGAGCAGTTCTTC
V gene: TRBV6-1; clone size: NA; D gene: TRBD1; J gene: TRBJ2-7; CDR3 protein: CASSVFFETGSHEQYF; CDR3 DNA: TGTGCCAGCAGTGTCTTCTTCGAGACAGGGTCACACGAGCAGTACTTC
V gene: TRBV19; clone size: NA; D gene: TRBD1; J gene: TRBJ1-2; CDR3 protein: CASGRQGRGVEYGYTF; CDR3 DNA: TGTGCCAGTGGGCGACAGGGGAGAGGTGTAGAGTATGGCTACACCTTC